What follows are 28 T cell receptor beta chains derived from one specimen sequenced in a study of blood T cell repertoires in COVID-19. Assay used: immunoSEQ multiplex PCR; TCRdb lists only in-frame clones, some missing. Of hundreds of thousands of clones listed, 91% are singletons. Sample: peripheral blood. The receptors were sampled from a woman younger than 35 who had recovered from COVID-19.

The chain has TRBV7-2 and TRBJ1-1; D is undetermined. CDR1 is SGHTA and CDR2 is FQGNSA in the germline V gene. The V end lost 5 bases, the J end lost 4 bases, and 14 bases lay between the germline ends. The CDR3 consists of 14 residues. The CDR3 protein is CASSPGGVSTEAFF. Here the CDR3 DNA reads TGTGCCAGCAGCCCTGGAGGCGTGAGCACTGAAGCTTTCTTT.

The V call is TRBV18, the J call TRBJ1-5; TRBD1 matches at 8 bases. The CDR3 extends over 15 amino acids. V dropped 1 base and J dropped 2; count of bases not matched to a gene: 1. In germline, CDR1 is KGHSH, CDR2 LQKENI. CDR3 residues: CASSPLTGGNQPQHF. The CDR3 DNA sequence: TGTGCCAGCTCACCACTGACAGGGGGCAATCAGCCCCAGCATTTT.

The V call is TRBV6-5, the J call TRBJ1-6, with TRBD1 matching over 8 bases. Germline CDR1 MNHEY, CDR2 SVGAGI. V shed 5 bases, J shed 7 bases, and the junction held 7 bases outside the gene matches. The CDR3 contains 15 residues. The CDR3 coding sequence is TGTGCCAGCAGTAATGACAGGGGTATAAATTCACCCCTCCACTTT. This encodes CASSNDRGINSPLHF.

The chain recombines TRBV20-1 with TRBJ2-3; D gene unclear. The germline V gene has CDR1 DFQATT and CDR2 SNEGSKA (reference sequence). The V end was cut by 6 bases, the J end by 2 bases, with 3 bases between. CDR3 length: 10 amino acids. The CDR3 coding sequence is TGCAGTGCCTCCACAGATACGCAGTATTTT. It codes for CSASTDTQYF.

The V gene is TRBV9, the J gene TRBJ2-1; 9 nucleotides line up with TRBD2. Germline V gives CDR1 SGDLS, CDR2 YYNGEE. The ends lost 3 bases at V and 4 bases at J; junction bases unmatched: 14. This CDR3 is 18 amino acids long. In DNA, the CDR3 is TGTGCCAGCAGCGCCGGAATTGGGACTAGCCCACCTTACAATGAGCAGTTCTTC. Encoded protein: CASSAGIGTSPPYNEQFF.

This sequence joins TRBV24-1 and TRBJ2-7, with 7 bases that match TRBD1. The CDR3 contains 15 residues. After removal of 2 bases from V and 0 bases from J, the junction contained 3 bases not matched to a gene. Germline V gene lookup returns CDR1 KGHDR and CDR2 SFDVKD. CDR3 sequence (DNA): TGTGCCACCAGTGATTCGGACAGGAACTCCTACGAGCAGTACGTC. Encoded protein: CATSDSDRNSYEQYV.

V and J are TRBV7-9 and TRBJ2-3; D unresolved. V was shortened by 5 bases and J by 3 bases, with 18 bases between the two germline ends. CDR3 length: 16 amino acids. CDR1 is SEHNR, CDR2 FQNEAQ, per germline (reference sequence). The CDR3 sequence: CASSTRGASVTDTQYF. The CDR3 region has the DNA TGTGCCAGCAGCACAAGAGGAGCCTCTGTGACAGATACGCAGTATTTT.

The chain links TRBV6-5 to TRBJ2-2, with TRBD2 identical over 7 bases. Germline V lookup: CDR1 MNHEY, CDR2 SVGAGI. The V segment lost 8 bases and the J segment 4 bases; nucleotides outside the gene matches: 7. CDR3 length: 14 residues. The CDR3, as DNA: TGTGCCAGCGGGAGGGCCGTTAGCACCGGGGAGCTGTTTTTT. This encodes CASGRAVSTGELFF.

The J gene is TRBJ2-7, the V gene TRBV11-3; D remains unclear. Deletions cut 1 base from V and 6 bases from J, with 10 bases between. The CDR3 has 13 residues. Germline V lookup: CDR1 SGHNT, CDR2 YENEEA. The CDR3 sequence is CASSLGPSSEQYV. The DNA for the CDR3 is TGTGCCAGCAGCTTAGGTCCTTCGTCCGAGCAGTACGTC.

CDR3 nucleotide sequence: TGTGCCAGCAGCTTACAGGGGGGCGAGCAGTACGTC. Protein: CASSLQGGEQYV. The chain joins TRBV11-2 to TRBJ2-7, with D possibly TRBD1 on 7 matching bases. In germline, CDR1 is SGHAT, CDR2 FQNNGV. The CDR3 is made up of 12 amino acids. Trimming removed 2 bases from V and 6 bases from J, with 8 bases in between.

The chain couples TRBV6-2 or TRBV6-3 to TRBJ2-1; 10 positions agree with TRBD2. With V trimmed by 5 bases and J by 6 bases, 7 bases remained unmatched. The germline CDR1 and CDR2 sequences are MNHEY and SVGEGT. The CDR3 covers 15 residues. The CDR3, as DNA: TGTGCCAGCAGTACTAGCGGGATACAAGCCAATGAGCAGTTCTTC. Its translation: CASSTSGIQANEQFF.

In its sample, this clone was seen once. This sequence joins TRBV7-2 and TRBJ2-3; 10 bases line up with TRBD2. The V gene end was trimmed by 1 base and the J gene end by 4 bases; junction bases not matched to a gene: 11. The V gene's germline CDR1 is SGHTA and CDR2 FQGNSA. The CDR3 is 18 amino acids. The DNA of the CDR3 is TGTGCCAGCAGCTTAGAGATGGCTAGCGGGAGTCGTCCAGATACGCAGTATTTT. Translating gives CASSLEMASGSRPDTQYF.

The chain joins TRBV6-1 to TRBJ1-4; D unclear. The CDR3 is 16 residues long. Germline V CDR1 and CDR2: MNHNS, SASEGT. The ends were cut back, 7 bases at V and 0 bases at J, with 15 bases in the middle. In nucleotides, the CDR3 is TGTGCCAGCACTGAGATATGGCCTCCAACTAATGAAAAACTGTTTTTT. As protein: CASTEIWPPTNEKLFF.

This clone has only one observation. The J gene is TRBJ2-1, the V gene TRBV4-2, with TRBD2 identical over 15 bases. The CDR3 is 20 amino acids. CDR1 is LGHNA and CDR2 is YNFKEQ in the germline V gene. J lost 0 bases, V lost 1 base, and 7 bases had no gene match. The CDR3 region is CASSQALGLAGGASYNEQFF. As DNA, the CDR3 is TGTGCCAGCAGCCAAGCATTGGGACTAGCGGGAGGAGCCTCCTACAATGAGCAGTTCTTC.

The chain couples TRBV27 to TRBJ1-1; D uncertain. V shed 6 bases and J shed 4 bases, with 15 bases lying between them. The germline V gene encodes CDR1 MNHEY and CDR2 SMNVEV (reference sequence). This CDR3 spans 14 amino acids. As DNA, the CDR3 is TGTGCCAGCAGGATCGTGGGCGCCGGCACTGAAGCTTTCTTT. Translating it yields CASRIVGAGTEAFF.

This clone has a single count. The V call is TRBV6-5, the J call TRBJ2-5, with TRBD2 matching 10 bases. The germline V gene has CDR1 MNHEY and CDR2 SVGAGI. V gave up 6 bases and J gave up 3 bases; unmatched junction bases: 7. This CDR3 spans 15 amino acids. CDR3 protein: CASSVAGTSEETQYF. The CDR3 DNA is TGTGCCAGCAGCGTCGCCGGGACTAGCGAAGAGACCCAGTACTTC.

The CDR3 is CASSPQTGQSNTEAFF. Here the CDR3 DNA reads TGTGCCAGCAGCCCCCAGACAGGACAGTCGAACACTGAAGCTTTCTTT. The chain links TRBV7-8 to TRBJ1-1; D perhaps matches TRBD1 (6 bases). Trimming removed 5 bases from V and 1 base from J, with 17 bases in between. The CDR3 consists of 16 residues. The germline CDR1 and CDR2 sequences are SGHVS and FQNEAQ. Full variable domain (missing parts from reference TRBV7-8 and TRBJ1-1): GAGVSQSPRYKVAKRGQDVALRCDPISGHVSLFWYQQALGQGPEFLTYFQNEAQLDKSGLPSDRFFAERPEGSVSTLKIQRTQQEDSAVYLCASSPQTGQSNTEAFFGQGTRLTVV.

About this clone itself: Other DNA sequences in this specimen translate into the identical CDR3. This sequence joins TRBV19 and TRBJ1-2, with a possible D match to TRBD1 (5 bases). There are 13 residues in the CDR3. Germline V gene data show CDR1 as LNHDA and CDR2 as SQIVND (reference sequence). Trimming pared 1 base from V and 2 bases from J, leaving 5 bases between. In DNA, the CDR3 is TGTGCCAGTAGTATAGCAGGGAACTATGGCTACACCTTC. Translating gives CASSIAGNYGYTF.

The chain is built from TRBV4-1 and TRBJ2-2, with 7 bases matching TRBD1. The CDR3 sequence is 16 residues long. The V gene's germline CDR1 is MGHRA and CDR2 YSYEKL. V was clipped by 2 bases and J by 4 bases; unmatched bases: 7. For the CDR3, the DNA is TGCGCCAGCAGCCAAAACCTACAGGGGATCACCGGGGAGCTGTTTTTT. Protein product: CASSQNLQGITGELFF.

This rearrangement joins TRBV28 to TRBJ1-5; TRBD1 aligns across 10 bases. In germline, CDR1 is MDHEN, CDR2 SYDVKM. CDR3 size: 18 residues. V was clipped by 1 base and J by 3 bases; unmatched bases: 9. Here the CDR3 DNA reads TGTGCCAGCAGTTTATTTTTTGGGGGGACAGGGGACAATCAGCCCCAGCATTTT. It translates to CASSLFFGGTGDNQPQHF.

The V and J genes are TRBV5-6 and TRBJ2-3; 9 bases are a match to TRBD2. Germline CDR1 and CDR2: SGHDT and YYEEEE. The CDR3 runs to 17 residues. The J segment lost 0 bases and the V segment lost 4 bases, leaving 9 bases of the junction unmatched. The CDR3 sequence: CASSLKVLAGSTDTQYF. In DNA, the CDR3 is TGTGCCAGCAGCCTTAAGGTCCTAGCGGGAAGCACAGATACGCAGTATTTT.

The genes are TRBV18 and TRBJ1-1; 7 bases fit TRBD1. CDR1 and CDR2 (germline): KGHSH, LQKENI. The CDR3 contains 14 residues. The V segment lost 4 bases and the J segment 3 bases; nucleotides outside the gene matches: 5. CDR3 amino acids: CASSRNRGDTEAFF. CDR3 DNA: TGTGCCAGCTCACGAAACAGGGGTGACACTGAAGCTTTCTTT. Based on the CDR3 plus reference TRBV18 and TRBJ1-1, the full variable domain is NAGVMQNPRHLVRRRGQEARLRCSPMKGHSHVYWYRQLPEEGLKFMVYLQKENIIDESGMPKERFSAEFPKEGPSILRIQQVVRGDSAAYFCASSRNRGDTEAFFGQGTRLTVV.

The chain uses TRBV19 and TRBJ1-1; D is uncertain. CDR3 size: 13 residues. Germline assignment: CDR1 LNHDA and CDR2 SQIVND (reference sequence). V was trimmed by 5 bases and J by 0 bases, leaving 7 bases between them. The CDR3 region has the DNA TGTGCCAGTAGTGCAGGTGTGAACACTGAAGCTTTCTTT. Translated: CASSAGVNTEAFF. Using reference TRBV19 and TRBJ1-1 for the parts outside the CDR3, the full variable domain is DGGITQSPKYLFRKEGQNVTLSCEQNLNHDAMYWYRQDPGQGLRLIYYSQIVNDFQKGDIAEGYSVSREKKESFPLTVTSAQKNPTAFYLCASSAGVNTEAFFGQGTRLTVV.

The chain joins TRBV6-5 to TRBJ1-2, with 9 bases matching TRBD1. From germline, CDR1 is MNHEY and CDR2 SVGAGI. V gave up 4 bases and J gave up 3 bases; unmatched junction bases: 3. CDR3 length: 14 amino acids. CDR3 loop: CASSFRTGDYGYTF. As DNA, the CDR3 is TGTGCCAGCAGTTTTCGGACAGGGGACTATGGCTACACCTTC.

The chain recombines TRBV5-6 with TRBJ1-1, with D perhaps matching TRBD1 (6 bases). CDR1 is SGHDT and CDR2 is YYEEEE in the germline V gene. V was pared by 2 bases and J by 0 bases, with 17 bases between. The CDR3 spans 17 residues. CDR3 amino acids: CASSFTREEGVNTEAFF. CDR3 DNA sequence: TGTGCCAGCAGCTTTACCAGGGAAGAGGGGGTGAACACTGAAGCTTTCTTT. Supplemented by reference TRBV5-6 and TRBJ1-1, the full variable domain reads DAGVTQSPTHLIKTRGQQVTLRCSPKSGHDTVSWYQQALGQGPQFIFQYYEEEERQRGNFPDRFSGHQFPNYSSELNVNALLLGDSALYLCASSFTREEGVNTEAFFGQGTRLTVV.

V usage is TRBV5-1 and J usage is TRBJ2-3, with TRBD1 matching over 7 bases. Germline trimming cut 3 bases from V and 2 bases from J; bases unmatched to any gene: 9. The CDR3 has 16 residues. Germline V CDR1 and CDR2: SGHRS, YFSETQ. CDR3 sequence: CASSWVDRKYTDTQYF. Written as DNA, the CDR3 is TGCGCCAGCAGCTGGGTGGACAGGAAGTACACAGATACGCAGTATTTT.

This chain connects TRBV27 to TRBJ1-3, with D perhaps TRBD1 (5 bases). Germline V gene data show CDR1 as MNHEY and CDR2 as SMNVEV (reference sequence). The CDR3 length is 15 residues. The V end lost 2 bases, the J end lost 2 bases, and 10 bases lay between the germline ends. The CDR3 protein is CASSLTGHPGNTIYF. CDR3 DNA sequence: TGTGCCAGCAGTTTAACAGGACACCCTGGAAACACCATATATTTT.

The CDR3 loop reads CASSLASTGELNYGYTF. CDR3 bases: TGTGCCAGCAGCTTAGCCTCGACAGGGGAATTGAACTATGGCTACACCTTC. The rearrangement joins TRBV7-2 to TRBJ1-2; 8 bases align to TRBD1. The CDR3 contains 17 residues. The germline gives CDR1 SGHTA, CDR2 FQGNSA. Germline trimming cut 0 bases from V and 2 bases from J; bases unmatched to any gene: 8. The entire variable domain, with the rest obtained from reference TRBV7-2 and TRBJ1-2, is as follows: GAGVSQSPSNKVTEKGKDVELRCDPISGHTALYWYRQSLGQGLEFLIYFQGNSAPDKSGLPSDRFSAERTGGSVSTLTIQRTQQEDSAVYLCASSLASTGELNYGYTFGSGTRLTVV.